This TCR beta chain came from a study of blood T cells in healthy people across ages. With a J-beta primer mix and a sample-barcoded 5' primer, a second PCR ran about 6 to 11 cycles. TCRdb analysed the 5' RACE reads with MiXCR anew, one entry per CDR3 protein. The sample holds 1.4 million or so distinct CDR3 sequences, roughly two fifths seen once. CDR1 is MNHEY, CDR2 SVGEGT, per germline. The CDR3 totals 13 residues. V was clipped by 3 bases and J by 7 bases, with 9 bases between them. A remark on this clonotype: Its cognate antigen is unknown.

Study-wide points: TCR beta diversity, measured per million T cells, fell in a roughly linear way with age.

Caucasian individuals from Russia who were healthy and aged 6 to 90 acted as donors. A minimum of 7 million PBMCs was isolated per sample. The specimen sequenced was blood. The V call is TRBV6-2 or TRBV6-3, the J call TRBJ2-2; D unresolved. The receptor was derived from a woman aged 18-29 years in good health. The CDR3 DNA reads TGTGCCAGCAGTTATACTTCTGTCGGGGAGCTGTTTTTT. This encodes CASSYTSVGELFF.